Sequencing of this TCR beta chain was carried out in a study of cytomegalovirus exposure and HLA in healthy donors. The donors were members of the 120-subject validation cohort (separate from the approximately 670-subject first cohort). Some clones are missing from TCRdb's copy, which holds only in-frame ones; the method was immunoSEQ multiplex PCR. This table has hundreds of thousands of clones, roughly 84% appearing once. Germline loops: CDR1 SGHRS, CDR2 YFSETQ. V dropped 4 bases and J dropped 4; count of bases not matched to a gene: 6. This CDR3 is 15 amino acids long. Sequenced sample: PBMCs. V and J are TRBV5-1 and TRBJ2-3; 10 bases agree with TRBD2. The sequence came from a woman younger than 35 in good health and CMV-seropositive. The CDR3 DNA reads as TGCGCCAGCAGCAGGAGCGGGAGGGGCGCAGATACGCAGTATTTT. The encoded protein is CASSRSGRGADTQYF.